Reported below is one T cell receptor (beta chain). The antigen remains unidentified. CDR1 is SGHVS and CDR2 is FNYEAQ in the germline V gene. The CDR3 is made up of 14 amino acids. Trimming stripped 2 bases from V and 2 bases from J, with 9 bases between. This specimen belongs to a study of T cell repertoires in cytomegalovirus infection. Study-wide background: Use of recently identified HLA-C-restricted and well-studied HLA-B-restricted CMV epitopes was part of the study.

One entry per CDR3 protein results from TCRdb running MiXCR on the reads. This table holds roughly 500,000 distinct CDR3 sequences, 30% to 35% found once. Notes on the study in general: CMV-specific TCR beta clonotypes restricted by HLA-C were the ones dominating the ex vivo response. Cumulated frequencies of public TCR beta families served to identify carriers of CMV plus the relevant HLA.

The sample here was cultured PBMCs, taken from culture after CMV antigen stimulation. The chain is built from TRBV7-6 and TRBJ1-1; no clear D gene. The sequence was obtained from a human donor in good health (CMV status not recorded). Some clones in this sample may be carry-over from other donors' samples. As DNA, the CDR3 is TGTGCCAGCAGCTTATCCCACAGCAACACTGAAGCTTTCTTT. Translated, it gives CASSLSHSNTEAFF.